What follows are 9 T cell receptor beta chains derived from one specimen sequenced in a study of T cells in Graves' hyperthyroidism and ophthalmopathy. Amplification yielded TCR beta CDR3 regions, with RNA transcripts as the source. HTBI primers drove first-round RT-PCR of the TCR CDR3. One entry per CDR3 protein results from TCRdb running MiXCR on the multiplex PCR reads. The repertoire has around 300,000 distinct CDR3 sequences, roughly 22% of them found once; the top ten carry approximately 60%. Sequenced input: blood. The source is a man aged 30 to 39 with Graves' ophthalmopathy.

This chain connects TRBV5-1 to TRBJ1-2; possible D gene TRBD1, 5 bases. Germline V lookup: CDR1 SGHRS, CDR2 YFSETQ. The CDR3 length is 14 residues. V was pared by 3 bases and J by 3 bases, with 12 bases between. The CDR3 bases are TGCGCCAGCAGCTCTACCGGGGCCTACTATGGCTACACCTTC. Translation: CASSSTGAYYGYTF.

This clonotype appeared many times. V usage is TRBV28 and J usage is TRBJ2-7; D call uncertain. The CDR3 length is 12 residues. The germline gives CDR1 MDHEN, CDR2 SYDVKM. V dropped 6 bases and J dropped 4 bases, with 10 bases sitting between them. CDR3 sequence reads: CASSSDVYEQYF. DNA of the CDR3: TGTGCCAGCAGCTCCGACGTATACGAGCAGTACTTC.

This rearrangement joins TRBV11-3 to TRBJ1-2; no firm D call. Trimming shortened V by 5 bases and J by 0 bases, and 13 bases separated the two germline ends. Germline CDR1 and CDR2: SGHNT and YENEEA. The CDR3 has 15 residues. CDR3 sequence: CASSPGKVANYGYTF. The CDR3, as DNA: TGTGCCAGCAGCCCCGGAAAGGTAGCTAACTATGGCTACACCTTC.

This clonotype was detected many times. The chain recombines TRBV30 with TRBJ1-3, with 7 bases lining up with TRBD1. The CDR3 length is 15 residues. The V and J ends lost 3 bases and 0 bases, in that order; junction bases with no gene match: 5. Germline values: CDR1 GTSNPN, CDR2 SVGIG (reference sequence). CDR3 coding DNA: TGTGCCTGGAGGGGACAGCTGAGCTCTGGAAACACCATATATTTT. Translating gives CAWRGQLSSGNTIYF.

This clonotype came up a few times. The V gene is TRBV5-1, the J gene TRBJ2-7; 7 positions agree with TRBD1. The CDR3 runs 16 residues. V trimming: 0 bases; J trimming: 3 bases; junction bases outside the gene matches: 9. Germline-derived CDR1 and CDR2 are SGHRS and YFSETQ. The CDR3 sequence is CASSLEGAGSGYEQYF. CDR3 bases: TGCGCCAGCAGCTTGGAGGGGGCAGGATCGGGCTACGAGCAGTACTTC.

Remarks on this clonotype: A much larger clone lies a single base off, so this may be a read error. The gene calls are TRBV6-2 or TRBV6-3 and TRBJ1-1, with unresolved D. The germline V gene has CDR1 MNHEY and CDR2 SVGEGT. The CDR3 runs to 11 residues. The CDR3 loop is CTSRASSVAFF. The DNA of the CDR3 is TGTACCAGCAGAGCCTCATCTGTAGCTTTCTTT.

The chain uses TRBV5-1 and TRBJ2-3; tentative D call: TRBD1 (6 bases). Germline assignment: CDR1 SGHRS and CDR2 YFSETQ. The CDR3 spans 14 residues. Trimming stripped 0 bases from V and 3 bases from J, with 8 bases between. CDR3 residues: CASSLADRTDTQYF. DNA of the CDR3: TGCGCCAGCAGCTTGGCGGACAGAACAGATACGCAGTATTTT. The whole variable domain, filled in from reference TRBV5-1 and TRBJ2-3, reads KAGVTQTPRYLIKTRGQQVTLSCSPISGHRSVSWYQQTPGQGLQFLFEYFSETQRNKGNFPGRFSGRQFSNSRSEMNVSTLELGDSALYLCASSLADRTDTQYFGPGTRLTVL.

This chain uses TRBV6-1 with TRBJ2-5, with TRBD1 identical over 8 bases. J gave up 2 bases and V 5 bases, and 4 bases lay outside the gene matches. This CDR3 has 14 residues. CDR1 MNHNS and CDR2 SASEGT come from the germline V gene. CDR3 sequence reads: CASSSDRGQETQYF. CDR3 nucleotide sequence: TGTGCCAGCAGTTCTGACAGGGGACAAGAGACCCAGTACTTC.

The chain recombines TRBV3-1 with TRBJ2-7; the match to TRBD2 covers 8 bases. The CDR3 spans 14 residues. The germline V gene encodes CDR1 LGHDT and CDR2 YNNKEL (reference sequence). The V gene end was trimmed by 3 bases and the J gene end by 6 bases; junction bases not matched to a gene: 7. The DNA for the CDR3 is TGTGCCAGCAGCCAGGGACTAGACCCCATCGAGCAGTACTTC. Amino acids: CASSQGLDPIEQYF.